The source of this TCR beta chain is a study of T cell responses to AZD1222 COVID-19 vaccine. Assay: immunoSEQ multiplex PCR; the TCRdb copy retains only in-frame clones and omits some. This repertoire shows 90,000 to 95,000 clones, roughly 90% found once; its top ten account for about 12%. The CDR3 is 12 amino acids. V lost 8 bases and J lost 2, with 9 bases in between. CDR1 MNHEY and CDR2 SVGAGI come from the germline V gene. The origin of this receptor is an adult who received the AZD1222 COVID-19 vaccine. Sample: peripheral blood, taken 28 days after the second AZD1222 dose. This sequence joins TRBV6-5 and TRBJ1-1; D gene unclear. Here the CDR3 DNA reads TGTGCCAGCGACCGGGCAAACACTGAAGCTTTCTTT. This sequence encodes CASDRANTEAFF.